The 12 T cell receptor beta chains below come from one sample, sequenced in a study of T cell responses to AZD1222 COVID-19 vaccine. Using immunoSEQ multiplex PCR, the repertoire was profiled, and TCRdb retains in-frame clones only, with some absent. The profile shows roughly 80,000 clones, over 80% of them singletons. This sample comprised peripheral blood, obtained on day 0 of MenACWY control vaccination. Every receptor here comes from an adult in good health.

The chain is built from TRBV24-1 and TRBJ1-2, with D perhaps matching TRBD1 (5 bases). V was clipped by 7 bases and J by 8 bases, with 22 bases between them. This CDR3 has 15 amino acids. Germline V gene data show CDR1 as KGHDR and CDR2 as SFDVKD. CDR3 protein: CATSDSSPRDGGYTF. The CDR3 nucleotides read TGTGCCACCAGCGACTCGAGCCCCAGGGACGGCGGCTACACCTTC.

The CDR3 sequence is CARVTGGPYNEQFF. The CDR3 bases are TGTGCCAGAGTGACAGGGGGCCCCTACAATGAGCAGTTCTTC. This chain joins TRBV19 and TRBJ2-1; 10 nucleotides line up with TRBD1. Trimming at V came to 9 bases and at J to 2 bases, leaving 4 bases not matched to a gene. Germline CDR1 reads LNHDA; CDR2 reads SQIVND (reference sequence). The CDR3 has 14 amino acids.

J is TRBJ1-1 and V is TRBV7-2; D is uncertain. Trimming left V 1 base short and J 1 base short, with 4 bases between. This CDR3 contains 13 residues. CDR1 is SGHTA and CDR2 is FQGNSA in the germline V gene. The CDR3 loop reads CASSLGSNTEAFF. The CDR3 DNA reads as TGTGCCAGCAGCTTAGGTTCGAACACTGAAGCTTTCTTT. Drawing the rest from reference TRBV7-2 and TRBJ1-1, the complete variable domain is GAGVSQSPSNKVTEKGKDVELRCDPISGHTALYWYRQSLGQGLEFLIYFQGNSAPDKSGLPSDRFSAERTGGSVSTLTIQRTQQEDSAVYLCASSLGSNTEAFFGQGTRLTVV.

As DNA, the CDR3 is TGTGCCAGCAGCTTCGGTCTGAACACTGAAGCTTTCTTT. It yields the protein CASSFGLNTEAFF. V and J are TRBV7-9 and TRBJ1-1; D is ambiguous. The CDR3 has 13 residues. The V end was cut by 3 bases, the J end by 0 bases, with 5 bases between. Germline CDR1 is SEHNR and CDR2 is FQNEAQ (reference sequence). Full variable domain (rest looked up from reference TRBV7-9 and TRBJ1-1): DTGVSQNPRHKITKRGQNVTFRCDPISEHNRLYWYRQTLGQGPEFLTYFQNEAQLEKSRLLSDRFSAERPKGSFSTLEIQRTEQGDSAMYLCASSFGLNTEAFFGQGTRLTVV.

The J gene is TRBJ1-2, the V gene TRBV21-1. TRBV21-1 is shown as a pseudogene. The CDR3 consists of 16 residues. CDR3 DNA: TGTGCCAGCACCGTCTCTGCGGCCCCGGGTCGGTATGGCTACACCTTC. It codes for CASTVSAAPGRYGYTF.

This chain uses TRBV30 with TRBJ1-2, with TRBD1 as a possible D gene (6 bases). Germline V gene data show CDR1 as GTSNPN and CDR2 as SVGIG (reference sequence). The CDR3 contains 15 residues. V shed 1 base and J shed 7 bases, with 19 bases lying between them. This CDR3 is CAWSATLRQVLGYTF. The CDR3 coding sequence is TGTGCCTGGAGTGCGACCCTTAGACAGGTCCTTGGCTACACCTTC.

This chain uses TRBV7-2 with TRBJ1-2; TRBD1 matches 9 bases. Trimming removed 4 bases from V and 8 bases from J; junction bases left unmatched: 8. This CDR3 has 14 amino acids. Per the germline V gene, CDR1 is SGHTA and CDR2 is FQGNSA. The DNA of the CDR3 is TGTGCCAGCAGCTCCAACAGGGGGCACCGGGGCTACACCTTC. It yields the protein CASSSNRGHRGYTF.

The genes are TRBV19 and TRBJ1-5; perhaps TRBD1 as D (5 bases). V was pared by 5 bases and J by 5 bases, with 16 bases between. CDR3 length: 15 amino acids. Germline loops: CDR1 LNHDA, CDR2 SQIVND (reference sequence). CDR3 region: CASSVARGFDQPQHF. CDR3 in DNA: TGTGCCAGTAGTGTTGCACGGGGGTTTGATCAGCCCCAGCATTTT.

The V call is TRBV2, the J call TRBJ2-7; 13 bases align to TRBD2. This CDR3 contains 13 residues. Trimming at V came to 6 bases and at J to 6 bases, leaving 2 bases not matched to a gene. The V gene's germline CDR1 is SNHLY and CDR2 FYNNEI. The chain's CDR3 is CASSGLAGVEQYF. The DNA for the CDR3 is TGTGCCAGCAGCGGACTAGCGGGAGTCGAGCAGTACTTC. The full variable domain, its missing parts supplied by reference TRBV2 and TRBJ2-7, is EPEVTQTPSHQVTQMGQEVILRCVPISNHLYFYWYRQILGQKVEFLVSFYNNEISEKSEIFDDQFSVERPDGSNFTLKIRSTKLEDSAMYFCASSGLAGVEQYFGPGTRLTVT.

This chain uses TRBV4-1 with TRBJ2-7; 16 nucleotides align to TRBD2. J was trimmed by 6 bases and V by 0 bases; bases with no gene match: 8. The length of the CDR3 is 18 residues. Germline V gives CDR1 MGHRA, CDR2 YSYEKL. The CDR3 nucleotides read TGCGCCAGCAGCCAAGATAGGTCGGGACTAGCGGGAGGGCCCGAGCAGTACTTC. Protein: CASSQDRSGLAGGPEQYF.

This clone came up once. CDR3 nucleotides: TGTGCCAGCAGCTTAGACGCGGGCACAGATACGCAGTATTTT. Amino acids: CASSLDAGTDTQYF. V usage is TRBV7-2 and J usage is TRBJ2-3; D ambiguous. The CDR3 sequence is 14 residues long. Trimming removed 1 base at V and 1 base at J, with 6 bases between. Germline V gene sequence: CDR1 SGHTA, CDR2 FQGNSA.

About this clone itself: Germline and junction disagree at one end, which may indicate a read error. The V gene is TRBV7-2, the J gene TRBJ2-3; 9 bases map to TRBD1. The CDR3 has 14 amino acids. The germline CDR1 and CDR2 sequences are SGHTA and FQGNSA. The CDR3 loop is CASSPGDRALGRIF. CDR3 bases: TGTGCCAGCAGCCCCGGGGACAGGGCTCTCGGGCGCATTTTT.